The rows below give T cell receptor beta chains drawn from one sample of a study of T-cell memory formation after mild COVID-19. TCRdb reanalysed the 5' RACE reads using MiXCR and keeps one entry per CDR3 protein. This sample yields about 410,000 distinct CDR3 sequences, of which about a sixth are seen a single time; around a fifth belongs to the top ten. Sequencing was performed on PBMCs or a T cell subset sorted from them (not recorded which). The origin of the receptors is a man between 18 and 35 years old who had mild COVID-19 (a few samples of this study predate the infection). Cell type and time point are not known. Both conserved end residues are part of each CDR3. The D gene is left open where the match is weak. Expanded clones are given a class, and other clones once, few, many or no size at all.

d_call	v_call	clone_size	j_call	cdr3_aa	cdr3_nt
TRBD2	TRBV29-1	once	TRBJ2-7	CSVEEPSGGRYEQYF	TGCAGCGTTGAAGAGCCTAGCGGGGGACGCTACGAGCAGTACTTC
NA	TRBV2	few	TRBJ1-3	CASSVSVTGNTIYF	TGTGCCAGCAGTGTATCAGTGACTGGAAACACCATATATTTT
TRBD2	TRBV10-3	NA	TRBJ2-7	CAISANGGTSSYEQYF	TGTGCCATCAGTGCCAACGGGGGGACGAGCTCCTACGAGCAGTACTTC
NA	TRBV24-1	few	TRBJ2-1	CATSDLGGDTYNEQFF	TGTGCCACCAGTGATTTAGGAGGGGACACCTACAATGAGCAGTTCTTC
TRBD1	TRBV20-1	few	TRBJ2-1	CSARTGGEQFF	TGCAGTGCTAGGACAGGGGGTGAGCAGTTCTTC
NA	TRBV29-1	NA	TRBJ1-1	CSVGRATEAFF	TGCAGCGTTGGCCGGGCCACTGAAGCTTTCTTT
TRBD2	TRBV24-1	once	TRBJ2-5	CATSDKQKGGSKETQYF	TGTGCCACCAGTGATAAACAGAAGGGAGGGTCAAAAGAGACCCAGTACTTC
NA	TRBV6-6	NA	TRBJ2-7	CASRSPGAADEQYF	TGTGCCAGCCGCTCCCCCGGGGCCGCAGACGAGCAGTACTTC
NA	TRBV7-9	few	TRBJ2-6	CASSPANSGANVLTF	TGTGCCAGCAGCCCGGCCAACTCTGGGGCCAACGTCCTGACTTTC
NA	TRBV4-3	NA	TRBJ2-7	CASSPRAGRDEQYF	TGCGCCAGCAGCCCCCGGGCAGGTCGAGACGAGCAGTACTTC
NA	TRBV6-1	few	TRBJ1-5	CASSEQGRQPQHF	TGTGCCAGCAGTGAACAGGGACGTCAGCCCCAGCATTTT
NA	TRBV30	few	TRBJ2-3	CAWSVGRGIDTQYF	TGTGCCTGGAGTGTCGGAAGGGGAATAGATACGCAGTATTTT
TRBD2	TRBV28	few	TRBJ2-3	CASRSGGARDTQYF	TGTGCCAGCCGGAGCGGGGGGGCCAGGGATACGCAGTATTTT
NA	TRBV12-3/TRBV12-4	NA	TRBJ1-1	CASTLRRGWDTEAFF	TGTGCCAGCACCCTACGTCGGGGTTGGGACACTGAAGCTTTCTTT
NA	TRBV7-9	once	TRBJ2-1	CASSLRTVYNEQFF	TGTGCCAGCAGCTTAAGGACAGTATACAATGAGCAGTTCTTC
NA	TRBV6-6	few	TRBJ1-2	CASSPTGGEGYTF	TGTGCCAGCAGCCCCACAGGAGGTGAAGGCTACACCTTC
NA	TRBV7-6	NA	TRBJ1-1	CASSPTVMNTEAFF	TGTGCCAGCAGCCCGACAGTCATGAACACTGAAGCTTTCTTT
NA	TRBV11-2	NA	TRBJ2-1	CASSPPRLGASSYNEQFF	TGTGCCAGCAGCCCACCCCGCCTGGGGGCTAGCTCCTACAATGAGCAGTTCTTC
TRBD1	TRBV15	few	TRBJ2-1	CATSRRDRGTSYNEQFF	TGTGCCACCAGCAGACGGGACAGGGGGACGTCCTACAATGAGCAGTTCTTC
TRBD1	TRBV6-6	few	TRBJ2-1	CASRTDRGVSDEQFF	TGTGCCAGCAGAACGGACAGGGGAGTGTCGGATGAGCAGTTCTTC
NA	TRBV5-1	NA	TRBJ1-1	CASRGTAGINTEAFF	TGCGCCAGCAGGGGCACTGCAGGGATAAACACTGAAGCTTTCTTT
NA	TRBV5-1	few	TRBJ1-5	CASSEGTARGQPQHF	TGCGCCAGCAGCGAGGGGACGGCCAGAGGTCAGCCCCAGCATTTT
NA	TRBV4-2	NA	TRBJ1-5	CASSQEFLGNQPQHF	TGTGCCAGCAGCCAAGAATTCCTGGGCAATCAGCCCCAGCATTTT
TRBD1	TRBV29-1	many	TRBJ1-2	CSVQPGGRGYTF	TGCAGCGTTCAGCCAGGGGGCCGTGGCTACACCTTC
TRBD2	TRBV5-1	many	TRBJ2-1	CASRGLAGSNEQFF	TGCGCCAGCCGGGGACTAGCGGGGAGCAATGAGCAGTTCTTC
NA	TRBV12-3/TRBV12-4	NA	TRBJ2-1	CASSLEASRGPYNEQFF	TGTGCCAGCAGTTTAGAAGCCTCGCGCGGACCGTATAATGAGCAGTTCTTC
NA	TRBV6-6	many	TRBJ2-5	CASSRAYQETQYF	TGTGCCAGCAGCCGGGCCTATCAAGAGACCCAGTACTTC
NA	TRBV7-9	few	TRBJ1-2	CASGSGERYGYTF	TGTGCCAGCGGTTCGGGGGAACGCTATGGCTACACCTTC
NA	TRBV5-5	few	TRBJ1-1	CASSLAVQGGTEAFF	TGTGCCAGCAGCTTGGCGGTACAGGGCGGCACTGAAGCTTTCTTT
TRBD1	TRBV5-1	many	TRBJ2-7	CASSPGTVEQYF	TGCGCCAGCAGCCCCGGGACAGTCGAGCAGTACTTC